Sequencing of this T cell receptor (beta chain) was carried out in a study of blood T cells in healthy people across ages. Alongside a J-beta primer mix, a sample-barcoded 5' primer served in a second PCR lasting 7 to 11 cycles. Each of the cDNA molecules was tagged by a template-switch adaptor with 12 random nucleotides. TCRdb itself ran the 5' RACE reads through MiXCR, one entry per CDR3 protein. The repertoire holds 1,100,000 or so distinct CDR3 sequences, with around 43% as singletons. This CDR3 comprises 21 residues. Germline loops: CDR1 SQVTM, CDR2 ANQGSEA. V lost 4 bases to trimming and J lost 1 base, with 32 bases between them. Samples each had at least 6 micrograms of total RNA extracted.

V gene TRBV29-1 combines with J gene TRBJ2-1; tentatively, D is TRBD1 or TRBD2 (6 bases each). This receptor was taken from a woman aged 60-75 years in good health. Source material: blood. CDR3 loop: CSVVDLGSRDTTPISYNEQFF. The CDR3 DNA sequence: TGCAGCGTTGTGGATCTGGGTTCGCGGGACACGACCCCTATATCCTACAATGAGCAGTTCTTC.